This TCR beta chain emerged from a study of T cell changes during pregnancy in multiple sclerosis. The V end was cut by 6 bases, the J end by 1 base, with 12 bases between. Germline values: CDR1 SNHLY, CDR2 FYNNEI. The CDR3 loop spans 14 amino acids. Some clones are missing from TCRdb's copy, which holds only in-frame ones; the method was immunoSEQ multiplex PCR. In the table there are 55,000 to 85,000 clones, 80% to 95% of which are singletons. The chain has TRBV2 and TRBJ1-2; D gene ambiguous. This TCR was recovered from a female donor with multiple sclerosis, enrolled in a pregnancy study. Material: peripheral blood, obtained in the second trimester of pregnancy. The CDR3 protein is CASSPERDNYGYTF. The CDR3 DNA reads TGTGCCAGCAGCCCCGAGCGGGATAACTATGGCTACACCTTC.